One sample yielded the 22 T cell receptor beta chains listed below, sequenced in a study of CD8+CD57+ T cells in acquired aplastic anemia. Using genomic DNA as the template, TCR beta VDJ and CDR3 profiling was carried out. TCRdb re-called the reads through MiXCR, storing one row per CDR3 protein. The table shows about 48,000 distinct CDR3 sequences, with around 70% occurring only once. Material: sorted CD4+, CD8+, or CD8+CD57+ T cells (not recorded which) from PBMCs. The receptor set was obtained from a human donor in good health, serving as a control.

This clonotype has a handful of counts. The chain is built from TRBV15 and TRBJ2-7; 9 bases map to TRBD2. The CDR3 totals 15 residues. Trimming took 3 bases from V and 8 from J; bases not matched to a gene: 11. Germline V gene sequence: CDR1 LNHNV, CDR2 YYDKDF (reference sequence). CDR3 in DNA: TGTGCCACCAGCAGGGGTAAAGGAGCGGGAGGCAAGCAGTACTTC. Protein: CATSRGKGAGGKQYF.

The chain carries TRBV29-1 and TRBJ2-7; TRBD1 or TRBD2 may be the D gene (6 bases each). Germline CDR1 SQVTM, CDR2 ANQGSEA. Trimming left V 1 base short and J 4 bases short, with 14 bases between. The CDR3 covers 14 residues. The CDR3 sequence: CSVEGGAHGYEQYF. In DNA, the CDR3 is TGCAGCGTTGAAGGGGGGGCCCATGGGTACGAGCAGTACTTC.

V and J are TRBV10-3 and TRBJ2-5, with 7 bases lining up with TRBD1. This CDR3 has 14 residues. V dropped 2 bases and J dropped 4; count of bases not matched to a gene: 4. Germline-derived CDR1 and CDR2 are ENHRY and SYGVKD. In DNA, the CDR3 is TGTGCCATCAGTGAGCTCAGGGGGAGAGAGACCCAGTACTTC. Translated, it gives CAISELRGRETQYF.

The chain employs TRBV20-1 and TRBJ2-1; D possibly corresponds to TRBD1 (6 bases). This CDR3 has 14 amino acids. CDR1 and CDR2 from the germline V gene are DFQATT and SNEGSKA (reference sequence). The V and J ends lost 4 bases and 4 bases respectively, with 14 bases between them. CDR3 loop: CSANGQQPYNEQFF. The DNA for the CDR3 is TGCAGTGCTAACGGACAGCAACCTTACAATGAGCAGTTCTTC.

This clonotype has only one observation. This rearrangement joins TRBV15 to TRBJ1-2; a possible D gene is TRBD1 (5 bases). CDR3 size: 14 residues. The germline V gene encodes CDR1 LNHNV and CDR2 YYDKDF (reference sequence). Between the trimmed V and J ends, which lost 0 bases and 6 bases, there was a span of 11 bases. The CDR3 DNA follows: TGTGCCACCAGCAGAGAGGCCGGGGGGAATGGCTACACCTTC. It encodes CATSREAGGNGYTF.

This chain joins TRBV10-3 and TRBJ1-3; no firm D call. The CDR3 is 14 amino acids. Trimming removed 6 bases at V and 0 bases at J, with 9 bases between. CDR1 ENHRY and CDR2 SYGVKD come from the germline V gene. CDR3 region: CAIRDLSSGNTIYF. CDR3 coding DNA: TGTGCCATCAGGGACCTTTCCTCTGGAAACACCATATATTTT.

The CDR3 nucleotides read TGTGCCAGCAGTGAATTGGGGGACTACGAGCAGTACTTC. As protein: CASSELGDYEQYF. The chain joins TRBV2 to TRBJ2-7; D may correspond to TRBD1 or TRBD2 (5 bases each). The V end lost 2 bases, the J end lost 3 bases, and 8 bases lay between the germline ends. Germline values: CDR1 SNHLY, CDR2 FYNNEI. The CDR3 is made up of 13 amino acids.

The chain links TRBV7-2 to TRBJ2-1, with 10 bases lining up with TRBD2. J lost 9 bases, V lost 1 base, and 0 bases had no gene match. The CDR3 contains 13 residues. Looked up from germline, CDR1 is SGHTA and CDR2 is FQGNSA. The CDR3 is CASSLGTSGEQFF. The DNA for the CDR3 is TGTGCCAGCAGCTTAGGGACTAGCGGTGAGCAGTTCTTC. Using reference TRBV7-2 and TRBJ2-1 for the parts outside the CDR3, the full variable domain is GAGVSQSPSNKVTEKGKDVELRCDPISGHTALYWYRQSLGQGLEFLIYFQGNSAPDKSGLPSDRFSAERTGGSVSTLTIQRTQQEDSAVYLCASSLGTSGEQFFGPGTRLTVL.

This clonotype was recorded a few times. This chain joins TRBV25-1 and TRBJ2-3; 9 bases match TRBD1. V lost 2 bases to trimming and J lost 11 bases; unmatched junction nucleotides: 23. The CDR3 sequence is 19 residues long. Germline V gene data show CDR1 as MGHDK and CDR2 as SYGVNS. CDR3 coding DNA: TGTGCCAGCAGTGAAGGCCGGATCACAGGGGGCAGCTCCTACAATGAGCAGTATTTT. This sequence encodes CASSEGRITGGSSYNEQYF.

This chain connects TRBV4-1 to TRBJ2-7; 8 bases are a match to TRBD1. With V trimmed by 1 base and J by 4 bases, 21 bases remained unmatched. Per germline, CDR1 MGHRA and CDR2 YSYEKL. The CDR3 is made up of 20 amino acids. Written as DNA, the CDR3 is TGCGCCAGCAGCCAAGTCGCCACAGGGGGAACAATCTCCTACGCGTACGAGCAGTACTTC. It specifies CASSQVATGGTISYAYEQYF.

This clonotype was seen ten or more times. A clone one base away is much larger, so this may be a read error. The rearrangement links TRBV25-1 to TRBJ2-4, with 12 bases lining up with TRBD2. In germline, CDR1 is MGHDK, CDR2 SYGVNS. The CDR3 length is 16 residues. The CDR3 sequence: CACSGRLAGEENIQYF. The CDR3 nucleotides are TGTGCCTGCAGTGGGCGACTAGCGGGAGAGGAAAACATTCAGTACTTC.

This rearrangement joins TRBV19 to TRBJ1-2; D is uncertain. Trimming took 6 bases from V and 0 from J, leaving 14 bases between them. Germline CDR1 is LNHDA and CDR2 is SQIVND (reference sequence). The CDR3 sequence is 15 residues long. DNA for the CDR3: TGTGCCAGTAGGGAGAGCTACTCAGCTAACTATGGCTACACCTTC. It specifies CASRESYSANYGYTF.

This clonotype was observed a few times. The rearrangement uses TRBV19 and TRBJ2-2; a weak D match, TRBD1 (6 bases). The length of the CDR3 is 12 residues. The ends were cut back, 3 bases at V and 9 bases at J, with 8 bases in the middle. Germline CDR1 is LNHDA and CDR2 is SQIVND (reference sequence). CDR3 nucleotide sequence: TGTGCCAGTAGTATGGGACACCGGGAGCTGTTTTTT. Translating gives CASSMGHRELFF.

The J gene is TRBJ2-7, the V gene TRBV19; 8 bases agree with TRBD1. The CDR3 loop spans 12 amino acids. Germline CDR1 reads LNHDA; CDR2 reads SQIVND (reference sequence). Trimming at V came to 6 bases and at J to 6 bases, leaving 4 bases not matched to a gene. The CDR3 DNA follows: TGTGCCAGTAGAACAGGGGGAACCGAGCAGTACTTC. It codes for CASRTGGTEQYF.

V gene TRBV2 combines with J gene TRBJ2-5; 7 nucleotides agree with TRBD2. Germline values: CDR1 SNHLY, CDR2 FYNNEI. With V trimmed by 6 bases and J by 5 bases, 12 bases remained unmatched. CDR3 length: 15 amino acids. In DNA, the CDR3 is TGTGCCAGCAGCCCCTCAGATGGGGGAGGGGAGACCCAGTACTTC. Translating it yields CASSPSDGGGETQYF.

J is TRBJ2-3 and V is TRBV24-1, with 11 bases fitting TRBD1. CDR1 and CDR2 from the germline V gene are KGHDR and SFDVKD. The CDR3 sequence is 17 residues long. Germline trimming cut 3 bases from V and 2 bases from J; bases unmatched to any gene: 6. CDR3 coding DNA: TGTGCCACCAGTGATCCCCGGACAGGGGGCTCCACAGATACGCAGTATTTT. Translating gives CATSDPRTGGSTDTQYF.

In this sample, this clonotype turned up a few times. The J gene is TRBJ2-7, the V gene TRBV19, with D possibly matching TRBD1 (5 bases). CDR1 is LNHDA and CDR2 is SQIVND in the germline V gene (reference sequence). This CDR3 contains 12 residues. Trimming cost V 6 bases and J 4 bases, with 10 bases left between them. In DNA, the CDR3 is TGTGCCAGTAGGTCGACAGCGTACGAGCAGTACTTC. It encodes CASRSTAYEQYF.

V and J are TRBV5-6 and TRBJ1-6; possible D gene TRBD1, 5 bases. V lost 5 bases and J lost 8, with 8 bases in between. CDR1 and CDR2 (germline): SGHDT, YYEEEE. The CDR3 totals 12 residues. Here the CDR3 DNA reads TGTGCCAGCAGTTTAGGGGATTCACCCCTCCACTTT. This codes for CASSLGDSPLHF.

Judged by abundance, this clonotype is medium-sized (0.01 to 0.1%). The rearrangement uses TRBV7-6 and TRBJ2-1; the D is unclear. V was shortened by 1 base and J by 7 bases, with 8 bases between the two germline ends. This CDR3 is built from 13 residues. Germline V gene data show CDR1 as SGHVS and CDR2 as FNYEAQ. CDR3 amino acids: CASSLGALNEQFF. DNA of the CDR3: TGTGCCAGCAGCTTAGGGGCACTGAATGAGCAGTTCTTC. The full variable domain, in which reference TRBV7-6 and TRBJ2-1 provide the parts outside the CDR3, is GAGVSQSPRYKVTKRGQDVALRCDPISGHVSLYWYRQALGQGPEFLTYFNYEAQQDKSGLPNDRFSAERPEGSISTLTIQRTEQRDSAMYRCASSLGALNEQFFGPGTRLTVL.

This clonotype was found a few times. Its ends do not fully match the called genes, so a read error is possible. The chain joins TRBV7-7 to TRBJ2-7; no firm D call. The CDR3 length is 13 residues. Looked up from germline, CDR1 is SSHAT and CDR2 is FNYEAQ (reference sequence). DNA for the CDR3: TGTGCTAGCAGCGCACAGAATTCCTACGAGCAGTACTTC. This encodes CASSAQNSYEQYF.

This chain joins TRBV10-2 and TRBJ2-7; 11 bases map to TRBD2. CDR1 is WSHSY and CDR2 is SAAADI in the germline V gene. After removal of 7 bases from V and 6 bases from J, the junction contained 8 bases not matched to a gene. The CDR3 is 14 amino acids. This CDR3 is CASKASGRTAEQYF. Written as DNA, the CDR3 is TGCGCCAGCAAGGCTAGCGGGAGGACGGCCGAGCAGTACTTC.

V and J are TRBV11-1 and TRBJ2-3; 7 positions match TRBD2. Germline CDR1 SGHAT, CDR2 FQDESV (reference sequence). This CDR3 region has 16 residues. Unmatched junction bases numbered 11, after V lost 6 bases and J lost 2 bases. CDR3 protein: CASSFSAGEITDTQYF. The CDR3 nucleotides read TGTGCCAGCAGTTTTTCCGCGGGGGAGATCACAGATACGCAGTATTTT.